This T cell receptor (beta chain) was recorded in a study of identical twins. Remarks on this clonotype: Antigen specificity is unknown.

Overall study results and limits: A cross-sectional statistical analysis, not follow-up of the same donors, supported the conclusions.

Via MiXCR, TCRdb re-called the 5' RACE reads, giving one row per CDR3 protein. The table shows 500,000 or so distinct CDR3 sequences, with approximately 14% occurring only once. The CDR3 loop spans 16 amino acids. Germline loops: CDR1 SGHVS, CDR2 FQNEAQ. With 2 bases removed from V and 3 bases from J, the gap between germline ends came to 13 bases. This sample was also put to use in a study of yellow fever vaccine responses in identical twins. That report adds: It has been reported that, in twins, the vaccine T cell response seemed partly convergent and partly personalized.

This TCR was recovered from a woman aged 18-29 years in good health. The gene calls are TRBV7-8 and TRBJ2-2; TRBD1 might be the D (5 bases). Sequenced sample: CD4+ T cells sorted from blood. CDR3 coding DNA: TGTGCCAGCAGCTTAAAATGGGGCAGGGACACCGGGGAGCTGTTTTTT. Translating it yields CASSLKWGRDTGELFF.